A single sample is the source of the 11 T cell receptor beta chains below, sequenced in a study of Ad26.COV2.S vaccination and SARS-CoV-2 variants. Noted treatment: around 19 received Ad26.COV2.S at low or high dose, single or two shots; about 5 received placebo; per-sample allocation not given. Sampling happened 63 days after the first vaccine or placebo injection. Sequencing used immunoSEQ multiplex PCR; TCRdb keeps in-frame clones, though not all of them. Among fewer than 400,000 clones listed, about 90% were seen once. Material: peripheral blood, obtained in a trial of Ad26.COV2.S vaccine versus placebo. The receptor set was obtained from a person between 18 and 65 years old who received the Ad26.COV2.S COVID-19 vaccine or a placebo.

This clone came up a few times. V gene TRBV4-2 combines with J gene TRBJ2-7; D ambiguous. Germline V gene data show CDR1 as LGHNA and CDR2 as YNFKEQ. The length of the CDR3 is 14 residues. The germline V and J ends were trimmed by 2 bases and 0 bases, with 8 bases remaining between them. Written as DNA, the CDR3 is TGTGCCAGCAGCCAAAGACTGGGCTCCTACGAGCAGTACTTC. Its protein product is CASSQRLGSYEQYF.

The rearrangement joins TRBV7-7 to TRBJ2-1, with 10 bases lining up with TRBD1. Germline V gives CDR1 SSHAT, CDR2 FNYEAQ (reference sequence). The CDR3 covers 16 residues. V gave up 5 bases and J gave up 8 bases; unmatched junction bases: 12. In nucleotides, the CDR3 is TGTGCCAGCAGCCCACCTCTGGGACAGGGGCCCCATGAGCAGTTCTTC. Residues: CASSPPLGQGPHEQFF.

This chain links TRBV18 with TRBJ1-2; 7 nucleotides match TRBD1. V lost 0 bases, J lost 4 bases, and 8 bases stayed unmatched. The V gene's germline CDR1 is KGHSH and CDR2 LQKENI. This CDR3 is built from 16 residues. The CDR3 DNA reads TGTGCCAGCTCACCACCGGAGTACAGGGGCGGCTATGGCTACACCTTC. Protein: CASSPPEYRGGYGYTF.

Worth noting for this clone: The junction departs from germline at one end; a sequencing error may be responsible. V and J are TRBV6-1 and TRBJ1-2; TRBD1 agrees at 7 bases. Germline CDR1 MNHNS, CDR2 SASEGT. This CDR3 region has 16 residues. This chain's CDR3 is CASREDQGGLGYGYTF. CDR3 nucleotides: TGTGCCAGCCGTGAGGATCAGGGGGGGCTCGGGTATGGCTACACCTTC.

This chain links TRBV12-5 with TRBJ2-3, with 8 bases fitting TRBD1. Trimming at V came to 5 bases and at J to 2 bases, leaving 6 bases not matched to a gene. Germline CDR1 and CDR2: LGHNT and FRNRAP. The CDR3 runs to 15 residues. The chain's CDR3 is CASGIGQGTTDTQYF. In nucleotides, the CDR3 is TGTGCTAGTGGTATTGGACAGGGTACCACAGATACGCAGTATTTT. Full variable domain (missing parts from reference TRBV12-5 and TRBJ2-3): DARVTQTPRHKVTEMGQEVTMRCQPILGHNTVFWYRQTMMQGLELLAYFRNRAPLDDSGMPKDRFSAEMPDATLATLKIQPSEPRDSAVYFCASGIGQGTTDTQYFGPGTRLTVL.

The V call is TRBV28, the J call TRBJ1-3; D possibly corresponds to TRBD1 (6 bases). The V end lost 5 bases, the J end lost 0 bases, and 20 bases lay between the germline ends. The CDR3 covers 18 residues. Germline CDR1 is MDHEN and CDR2 is SYDVKM. Here the CDR3 reads CASSQQGQWGISGNTIYF. The CDR3 coding sequence is TGTGCCAGCAGTCAGCAGGGGCAATGGGGGATCTCTGGAAACACCATATATTTT.

The J gene is TRBJ2-7, the V gene TRBV11-2; D gene unclear. The germline V gene has CDR1 SGHAT and CDR2 FQNNGV. There are 15 residues in the CDR3. Trimming took 0 bases from V and 3 from J, leaving 12 bases between them. This chain's CDR3 is CASSLDYGENYEQYF. The CDR3 DNA reads as TGTGCCAGCAGCTTAGATTATGGGGAAAACTACGAGCAGTACTTC.

The V and J genes are TRBV5-6 and TRBJ2-7; D may correspond to TRBD1 or TRBD2 (5 bases each). CDR1 and CDR2 (germline): SGHDT, YYEEEE. The germline V and J ends were trimmed by 4 bases and 0 bases, with 17 bases remaining between them. This CDR3 is built from 16 residues. For the CDR3, the DNA is TGTGCCAGCAGCCGTTTGGTGGGGGAGAGCTCCTACGAGCAGTACTTC. Its translation: CASSRLVGESSYEQYF. Full variable domain (remainder filled in from reference TRBV5-6 and TRBJ2-7): DAGVTQSPTHLIKTRGQQVTLRCSPKSGHDTVSWYQQALGQGPQFIFQYYEEEERQRGNFPDRFSGHQFPNYSSELNVNALLLGDSALYLCASSRLVGESSYEQYFGPGTRLTVT.

This rearrangement joins TRBV5-5 to TRBJ2-1; D unresolved. The CDR3 is 14 residues long. Germline V lookup: CDR1 SGHKS, CDR2 YYEKEE (reference sequence). With 4 bases removed from V and 7 bases from J, the gap between germline ends came to 15 bases. CDR3 nucleotides: TGTGCCAGCAGCGGACGGGTGATTAAAAATGAGCAGTTCTTC. It is translated as CASSGRVIKNEQFF.

The chain has TRBV6-5 and TRBJ2-3; D is unresolved. V lost 0 bases, J lost 2 bases, and 9 bases lay in between. The CDR3 loop spans 15 amino acids. Per germline, CDR1 MNHEY and CDR2 SVGAGI. CDR3 in DNA: TGTGCCAGCAGTTACTCGAATTGGGCCACAGATACGCAGTATTTT. This gives the protein CASSYSNWATDTQYF.

This clone occurred once. The rearrangement uses TRBV19 and TRBJ1-1, with TRBD1 identical over 10 bases. V was clipped by 5 bases and J by 3 bases; unmatched bases: 12. CDR3 length: 17 residues. Germline V lookup: CDR1 LNHDA, CDR2 SQIVND (reference sequence). CDR3 nucleotides: TGTGCCAGTAGTTTTAGACCCCCCGGACAGGGGGACACTGAAGCTTTCTTT. Its protein product is CASSFRPPGQGDTEAFF. The entire variable domain, with the rest obtained from reference TRBV19 and TRBJ1-1, is as follows: DGGITQSPKYLFRKEGQNVTLSCEQNLNHDAMYWYRQDPGQGLRLIYYSQIVNDFQKGDIAEGYSVSREKKESFPLTVTSAQKNPTAFYLCASSFRPPGQGDTEAFFGQGTRLTVV.